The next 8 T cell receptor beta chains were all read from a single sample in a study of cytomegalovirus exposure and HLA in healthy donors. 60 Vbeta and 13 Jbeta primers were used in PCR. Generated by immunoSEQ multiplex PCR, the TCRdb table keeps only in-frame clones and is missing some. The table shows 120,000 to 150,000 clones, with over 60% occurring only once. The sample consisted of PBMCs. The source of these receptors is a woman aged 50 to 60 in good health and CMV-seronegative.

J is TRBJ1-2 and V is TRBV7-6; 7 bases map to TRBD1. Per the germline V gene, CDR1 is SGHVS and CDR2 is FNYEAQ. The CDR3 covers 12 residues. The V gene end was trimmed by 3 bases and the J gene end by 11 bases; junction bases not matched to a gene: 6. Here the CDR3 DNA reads TGTGCCAGCAGCTTGGGCAGGGGGGTATACACCTTC. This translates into CASSLGRGVYTF. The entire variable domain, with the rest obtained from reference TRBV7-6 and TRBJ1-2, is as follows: GAGVSQSPRYKVTKRGQDVALRCDPISGHVSLYWYRQALGQGPEFLTYFNYEAQQDKSGLPNDRFSAERPEGSISTLTIQRTEQRDSAMYRCASSLGRGVYTFGSGTRLTVV.

CDR3 nucleotides: TGTGCCAGCAGATTCGGGACAGGGCTTATGGACGAGCAGTACTTC. As protein: CASRFGTGLMDEQYF. The gene calls are TRBV7-6 and TRBJ2-7, with TRBD1 identical over 9 bases. Germline V gene data show CDR1 as SGHVS and CDR2 as FNYEAQ. V lost 6 bases and J lost 5; bases outside the gene matches: 11. CDR3 length equals 15 residues.

CDR3 amino acids: CASSSLKGRAIYEQYF. The CDR3 coding sequence is TGTGCCAGCAGTTCCCTAAAAGGCAGGGCCATCTACGAGCAGTACTTC. The gene calls are TRBV27 and TRBJ2-7; possible D gene TRBD1, 5 bases. Per germline, CDR1 MNHEY and CDR2 SMNVEV (reference sequence). The CDR3 runs to 16 residues. V shed 4 bases and J shed 3 bases, with 19 bases lying between them.

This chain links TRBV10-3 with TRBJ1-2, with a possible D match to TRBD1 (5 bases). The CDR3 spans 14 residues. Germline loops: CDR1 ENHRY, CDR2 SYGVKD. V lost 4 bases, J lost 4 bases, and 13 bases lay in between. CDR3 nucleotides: TGTGCCATCAGTGGGCAGGGCCTCGGCTATGGCTACACCTTC. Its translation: CAISGQGLGYGYTF.

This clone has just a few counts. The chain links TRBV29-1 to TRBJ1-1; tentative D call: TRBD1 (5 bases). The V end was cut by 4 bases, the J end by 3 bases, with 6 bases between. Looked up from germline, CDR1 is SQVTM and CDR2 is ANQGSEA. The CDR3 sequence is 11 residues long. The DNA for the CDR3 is TGCAGCGTTGCCAGGGACACTGAAGCTTTCTTT. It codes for CSVARDTEAFF. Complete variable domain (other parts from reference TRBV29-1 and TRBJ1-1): SAVISQKPSRDICQRGTSLTIQCQVDSQVTMMFWYRQQPGQSLTLIATANQGSEATYESGFVIDKFPISRPNLTFSTLTVSNMSPEDSSIYLCSVARDTEAFFGQGTRLTVV.

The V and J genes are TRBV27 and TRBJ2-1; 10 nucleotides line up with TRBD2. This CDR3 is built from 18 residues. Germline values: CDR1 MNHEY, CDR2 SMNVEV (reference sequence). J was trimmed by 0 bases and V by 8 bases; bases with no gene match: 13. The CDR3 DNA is TGTGCCAGCCGACGGGGATTACTAGCGGGAAGCTCCTACAATGAGCAGTTCTTC. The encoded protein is CASRRGLLAGSSYNEQFF.

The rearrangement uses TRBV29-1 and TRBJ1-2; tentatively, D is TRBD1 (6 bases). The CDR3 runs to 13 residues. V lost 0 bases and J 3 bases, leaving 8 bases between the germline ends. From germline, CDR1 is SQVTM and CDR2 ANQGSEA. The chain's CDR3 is CSVEDYRDYGYTF. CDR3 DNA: TGCAGCGTTGAAGATTACAGGGACTATGGCTACACCTTC.

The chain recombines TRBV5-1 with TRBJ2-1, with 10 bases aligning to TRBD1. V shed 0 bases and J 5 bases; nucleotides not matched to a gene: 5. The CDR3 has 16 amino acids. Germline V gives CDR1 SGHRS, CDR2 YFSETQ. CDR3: CASSLGRGTGDNEQFF. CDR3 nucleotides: TGCGCCAGCAGCTTGGGACGCGGGACAGGGGACAATGAGCAGTTCTTC.